The clone carrying this T cell receptor beta chain was seen ten or more times. Its antigen is still unknown. TCRdb reprocessed the 5' RACE reads with MiXCR, giving one entry per CDR3 protein. Of hundreds of thousands of distinct CDR3 sequences listed, around 13% are singletons. The entry originates in a study of T-cell memory formation after mild COVID-19. Findings and limits, study-wide: Some clones that responded turned up in pre-infection memory, which suggests that cross-reactive memory joined in. A balance of CD4 and CD8 characterized clones contracting day 15 to 85, whereas later expanders leaned CD4+.

The clonotype originates from a young man who had mild COVID-19 (a few samples of this study predate the infection). Cell type and time point are not known. The sample taken for sequencing was PBMCs or a T cell subset sorted from them (not recorded which).

The CDR3 DNA follows: TGTGCCAGCGGGACAGGGAAAAGCCAGCGAAACACCATATATTTT. Protein: CASGTGKSQRNTIYF. This chain connects TRBV12-3 or TRBV12-4 to TRBJ1-3; TRBD1 aligns across 9 bases. This CDR3 spans 15 amino acids. With 8 bases clipped from V and 5 bases from J, the junction kept 10 bases outside the gene matches.